Each of the 20 T cell receptor beta chains below was sequenced from the same sample in a study of blood T cell repertoires in COVID-19. Sequencing used immunoSEQ multiplex PCR; TCRdb keeps in-frame clones, though not all of them. The table lists about 220,000 clones, roughly 85% of them singletons. The source material was peripheral blood. Receptor source: a woman between 70 and 85 years old with COVID-19, enrolled during active disease.

The rearrangement links TRBV3-1 (or the pseudogene TRBV3-2) to TRBJ2-3; TRBD1 matches at 7 bases. CDR1 LGHDT and CDR2 YNNKEL come from the germline V gene (reference sequence). J gave up 3 bases and V 3 bases, and 6 bases lay outside the gene matches. CDR3 length: 15 amino acids. Here the CDR3 DNA reads TGTGCCAGCAGCCACGATGGCAGGGGGACAGATACGCAGTATTTT. This translates into CASSHDGRGTDTQYF.

This chain joins TRBV18 and TRBJ1-5; D not certain. V shed 3 bases and J shed 0 bases, with 9 bases lying between them. Germline CDR1 KGHSH, CDR2 LQKENI. The CDR3 consists of 15 residues. The CDR3 bases are TGTGCCAGCTCACCTTCGAGGAATAGCAATCAGCCCCAGCATTTT. This translates into CASSPSRNSNQPQHF.

The chain joins TRBV27 to TRBJ2-3, with D hard to call. This CDR3 has 11 residues. Trimming stripped 6 bases from V and 4 bases from J, with 5 bases between. Per germline, CDR1 MNHEY and CDR2 SMNVEV (reference sequence). CDR3 loop: CASSRSDTQYF. Here the CDR3 DNA reads TGTGCCAGCAGCCGGTCAGATACGCAGTATTTT.

The rearrangement uses TRBV7-6 and TRBJ2-1; TRBD1 agrees at 7 bases. Germline V CDR1 and CDR2: SGHVS, FNYEAQ. Trimming cost V 3 bases and J 1 base; bases outside gene matches: 12. The CDR3 covers 18 residues. CDR3 nucleotides: TGTGCCAGCAGCTTGTCTTTAAACAGGGGTTGGTCCTACAATGAGCAGTTCTTC. It encodes CASSLSLNRGWSYNEQFF.

The chain employs TRBV7-8 and TRBJ1-1; 7 bases line up with TRBD1. The CDR3 totals 16 residues. CDR1 is SGHVS, CDR2 FQNEAQ, per germline. Losses at the gene ends were 1 base for V and 0 bases for J; bases not matched to a gene: 5. The CDR3 is CASSLVPGGLNTEAFF. In nucleotides, the CDR3 is TGTGCCAGCAGCTTAGTTCCAGGGGGATTGAACACTGAAGCTTTCTTT.

The chain employs TRBV3-1 (or the pseudogene TRBV3-2) and TRBJ1-4, with D perhaps matching TRBD1 (5 bases). The CDR3 extends over 16 amino acids. V lost 5 bases and J 6 bases, leaving 19 bases between the germline ends. CDR1 and CDR2 (germline): LGHDT, YNNKEL (reference sequence). CDR3 bases: TGTGCCAGCAGCTCCCGGCACTTGAAACAGGATGAAAAACTGTTTTTT. Its translation: CASSSRHLKQDEKLFF.

The V and J genes are TRBV15 and TRBJ1-2; no reliable D call. This CDR3 is 14 amino acids long. The germline gives CDR1 LNHNV, CDR2 YYDKDF (reference sequence). The V end was cut by 0 bases, the J end by 2 bases, with 7 bases between. CDR3 in DNA: TGTGCCACCAGCAGAGACAGAGGGAACTATGGCTACACCTTC. Translation gives CATSRDRGNYGYTF.

To note about this clone: Within the sample, other DNA sequences also encode this same CDR3. The chain employs TRBV2 and TRBJ2-7, with 14 bases aligning to TRBD2. The ends lost 6 bases at V and 4 bases at J; junction bases unmatched: 2. Germline lookup yields CDR1 SNHLY and CDR2 FYNNEI. The CDR3 has 14 amino acids. The CDR3: CASRGTSGSYEQYF. In DNA form, the CDR3 reads TGTGCCAGCAGAGGGACTAGCGGGAGTTACGAGCAGTACTTC.

The chain combines TRBV7-2 with TRBJ1-2; TRBD1 is a possible D gene (5 bases). Trimming removed 5 bases at V and 0 bases at J, with 16 bases between. Germline CDR1 reads SGHTA; CDR2 reads FQGNSA. This CDR3 contains 16 residues. The DNA for the CDR3 is TGTGCCAGCAGCCCAGGGATTGAAAGCACTAACTATGGCTACACCTTC. It specifies CASSPGIESTNYGYTF.

This sequence joins TRBV5-6 and TRBJ1-3; D call uncertain. The CDR3 runs to 17 residues. Trimming cost V 2 bases and J 0 bases, with 15 bases left between them. The germline CDR1 and CDR2 sequences are SGHDT and YYEEEE. The chain's CDR3 is CASSFFGSPSSGNTIYF. The CDR3 region has the DNA TGTGCCAGCAGCTTTTTCGGGAGCCCCAGCTCTGGAAACACCATATATTTT.

The chain couples TRBV6-9 to TRBJ2-6; weak D call: TRBD1 (6 bases). Trimming left V 5 bases short and J 0 bases short, with 17 bases between. From germline, CDR1 is MNHGY and CDR2 SVAAGI. CDR3 length: 18 residues. CDR3: CASSPQGKASSGANVLTF. DNA of the CDR3: TGTGCCAGCAGTCCACAGGGAAAGGCCAGCTCTGGGGCCAACGTCCTGACTTTC.

CDR3 nucleotide sequence: TGTGCCAGCAGCTCCAGGGGGCCTAGTCAGCCCCAGCATTTT. Its translation is CASSSRGPSQPQHF. The genes are TRBV6-5 and TRBJ1-5; 8 bases line up with TRBD1. The CDR3 is 14 amino acids. J was trimmed by 6 bases and V by 6 bases; bases with no gene match: 7. Germline CDR1 MNHEY, CDR2 SVGAGI.

In this sample, this clone turned up once. The chain links TRBV7-3 to TRBJ2-1; D not resolved. The CDR3 is made up of 15 amino acids. Trimming cost V 5 bases and J 4 bases, with 15 bases left between them. Looked up from germline, CDR1 is SGHTA and CDR2 is FQGTGA. The CDR3 DNA reads TGTGCCAGCAGCCCGCTCCCCAGAATTTACAATGAGCAGTTCTTC. Its translation is CASSPLPRIYNEQFF.

The chain carries TRBV5-4 and TRBJ2-7; a weak D match, TRBD2 (6 bases). V lost 0 bases and J lost 1, with 11 bases in between. CDR1 and CDR2 (germline): SGHNT, YYREEE (reference sequence). The CDR3 loop spans 15 amino acids. CDR3 sequence: CASSLAAGGSYEQYF. The CDR3 DNA sequence: TGTGCCAGCAGCTTGGCAGCCGGGGGATCCTACGAGCAGTACTTC.

V usage is TRBV15 and J usage is TRBJ2-1, with 11 bases identical to TRBD2. V gave up 1 base and J gave up 4 bases; unmatched junction bases: 6. CDR3 length: 17 amino acids. Germline CDR1 and CDR2: LNHNV and YYDKDF (reference sequence). The CDR3 DNA follows: TGTGCCACCAGCAGAGCGGGTAGCGGGAGGGAATACAATGAGCAGTTCTTC. It yields the protein CATSRAGSGREYNEQFF.

The chain uses TRBV11-3 and TRBJ2-3; D possibly corresponds to TRBD1 (7 bases). The germline V and J ends were trimmed by 5 bases and 8 bases, with 14 bases remaining between them. Germline V gene lookup returns CDR1 SGHNT and CDR2 YENEEA. The CDR3 contains 13 residues. The CDR3 DNA sequence: TGTGCCAGCAGCCAGGGGGGCCCCGGTACGCAGTATTTT. It yields the protein CASSQGGPGTQYF.

The V call is TRBV30, the J call TRBJ1-2; D may be TRBD1 (5 bases). Trimming took off 8 bases at V and 0 bases at J, with 13 bases between the two ends. Germline CDR1 is GTSNPN and CDR2 is SVGIG (reference sequence). There are 13 residues in the CDR3. The CDR3, as DNA: TGTGCCGCCGGGGGGAGCTCTAACTATGGCTACACCTTC. Its translation: CAAGGSSNYGYTF.

The chain has TRBV7-9 and TRBJ1-2; D is undetermined. The V end lost 1 base, the J end lost 2 bases, and 5 bases lay between the germline ends. Germline CDR1 reads SEHNR; CDR2 reads FQNEAQ (reference sequence). This CDR3 has 13 residues. The CDR3 sequence is CASSLGGNYGYTF. CDR3 sequence (DNA): TGTGCCAGCAGCTTAGGAGGGAACTATGGCTACACCTTC.

The rearrangement links TRBV7-9 to TRBJ2-1, with 8 bases that match TRBD1. The CDR3 covers 14 residues. V trimming: 2 bases; J trimming: 8 bases; junction bases outside the gene matches: 5. CDR1 and CDR2 (germline): SEHNR, FQNEAQ (reference sequence). This CDR3 reads CASSLSDRVDEQFF. CDR3 DNA sequence: TGTGCCAGCAGCTTATCGGACAGGGTGGATGAGCAGTTCTTC.

The CDR3 coding sequence is TGTGCCAGCAGTAAGACTAGCGGATTCTACGAGCAGTACTTC. Amino acid sequence: CASSKTSGFYEQYF. This chain uses TRBV6-5 with TRBJ2-7; TRBD2 aligns across 9 bases. V was pared by 5 bases and J by 3 bases, with 5 bases of the junction left unmatched. The CDR3 contains 14 residues. Germline V CDR1 and CDR2: MNHEY, SVGAGI.